One sample yielded the 9 T cell receptor beta chains listed below, sequenced in a study of cytomegalovirus exposure and HLA in healthy donors. It was with 60 Vbeta and 13 Jbeta primers that the PCR ran. TCRdb's copy holds only in-frame clones and misses some; the assay was immunoSEQ multiplex PCR. The sample yields 180,000 or so clones, about three quarters seen once. Sequences were obtained from PBMCs. These receptors all come from a female donor in good health and CMV-seronegative.

The V gene is TRBV2, the J gene TRBJ1-3; no clear D. The germline V and J ends were trimmed by 2 bases and 0 bases, with 11 bases remaining between them. The CDR3 covers 16 residues. CDR1 and CDR2 (germline): SNHLY, FYNNEI. CDR3 sequence (DNA): TGTGCCAGCAGTGAACAAGTGGGCAGCTCTGGAAACACCATATATTTT. Translating gives CASSEQVGSSGNTIYF.

This chain connects TRBV30 to TRBJ2-3, with 10 bases lining up with TRBD2. The CDR3 is made up of 15 amino acids. After removal of 6 bases from V and 4 bases from J, the junction contained 10 bases not matched to a gene. Germline CDR1 GTSNPN, CDR2 SVGIG (reference sequence). CDR3: CACQKSGGAADTQYF. The CDR3 DNA reads as TGTGCCTGTCAAAAAAGCGGGGGGGCTGCAGATACGCAGTATTTT. The full variable domain, in which reference TRBV30 and TRBJ2-3 provide the parts outside the CDR3, is SQTIHQWPATLVQPVGSPLSLECTVEGTSNPNLYWYRQAAGRGLQLLFYSVGIGQISSEVPQNLSASRPQDRQFILSSKKLLLSDSGFYLCACQKSGGAADTQYFGPGTRLTVL.

The V and J genes are TRBV14 and TRBJ2-1; 7 positions match TRBD2. The CDR3 loop spans 14 amino acids. After removal of 4 bases from V and 10 bases from J, the junction contained 10 bases not matched to a gene. From germline, CDR1 is SGHDN and CDR2 FVKESK. CDR3 sequence: CASSPGGTIREQFF. The CDR3 region has the DNA TGTGCCAGCAGCCCGGGAGGTACCATAAGAGAGCAGTTCTTC.

V and J are TRBV19 and TRBJ1-5, with 8 positions matching TRBD1. CDR3 length: 15 amino acids. Germline V gene lookup returns CDR1 LNHDA and CDR2 SQIVND (reference sequence). With V trimmed by 7 bases and J by 3 bases, 8 bases remained unmatched. The CDR3: CASTLTGGDNQPQHF. The CDR3 coding sequence is TGTGCCAGTACCCTAACAGGGGGAGACAATCAGCCCCAGCATTTT.

V usage is TRBV7-2 and J usage is TRBJ1-4; weak D call: TRBD1 (5 bases). Trimming removed 0 bases at V and 0 bases at J, with 8 bases between. Germline lookup yields CDR1 SGHTA and CDR2 FQGNSA. CDR3 length: 16 residues. Here the CDR3 DNA reads TGTGCCAGCAGCTTAGCGTCGGGGGCAACTAATGAAAAACTGTTTTTT. Translated: CASSLASGATNEKLFF. Drawing the rest from reference TRBV7-2 and TRBJ1-4, the complete variable domain is GAGVSQSPSNKVTEKGKDVELRCDPISGHTALYWYRQSLGQGLEFLIYFQGNSAPDKSGLPSDRFSAERTGGSVSTLTIQRTQQEDSAVYLCASSLASGATNEKLFFGSGTQLSVL.

The chain links TRBV19 to TRBJ1-2; 8 positions match TRBD1. V shed 5 bases and J 4 bases; nucleotides not matched to a gene: 12. Germline assignment: CDR1 LNHDA and CDR2 SQIVND (reference sequence). CDR3 length equals 16 residues. CDR3 protein: CASSPRTGTILYGYTF. The CDR3 region has the DNA TGTGCCAGTAGTCCCCGGACAGGGACCATACTCTATGGCTACACCTTC.

On this clone: One end of the junction is discordant with germline, which a read error may explain. The V and J genes are TRBV7-7 and TRBJ2-1, with TRBD2 identical over 12 bases. Germline V lookup: CDR1 SSHAT, CDR2 FNYEAQ (reference sequence). CDR3 size: 15 residues. CDR3 DNA sequence: TGTGCTAGCAGCCCTACTAGCGGGAGGACGAATGAGCAGTTCTTC. Protein: CASSPTSGRTNEQFF.

V and J are TRBV30 and TRBJ1-2, with 9 nucleotides matching TRBD1. Unmatched junction bases numbered 10, after V lost 6 bases and J lost 5 bases. Germline values: CDR1 GTSNPN, CDR2 SVGIG (reference sequence). This CDR3 is 14 amino acids long. The CDR3 coding sequence is TGTGCCTGCTTACAGGGGGCAGGCTATTATGGCTACACCTTC. Its translation: CACLQGAGYYGYTF.

The chain has TRBV7-3 and TRBJ2-2; 10 bases fit TRBD2. The CDR3 runs 15 residues. Unmatched junction bases numbered 6, after V lost 4 bases and J lost 7 bases. Germline values: CDR1 SGHTA, CDR2 FQGTGA. The CDR3 nucleotides are TGTGCCAGCAGCTCGCTAGCGGGGGCGGGCGGGGAGCTGTTTTTT. The encoded protein is CASSSLAGAGGELFF.